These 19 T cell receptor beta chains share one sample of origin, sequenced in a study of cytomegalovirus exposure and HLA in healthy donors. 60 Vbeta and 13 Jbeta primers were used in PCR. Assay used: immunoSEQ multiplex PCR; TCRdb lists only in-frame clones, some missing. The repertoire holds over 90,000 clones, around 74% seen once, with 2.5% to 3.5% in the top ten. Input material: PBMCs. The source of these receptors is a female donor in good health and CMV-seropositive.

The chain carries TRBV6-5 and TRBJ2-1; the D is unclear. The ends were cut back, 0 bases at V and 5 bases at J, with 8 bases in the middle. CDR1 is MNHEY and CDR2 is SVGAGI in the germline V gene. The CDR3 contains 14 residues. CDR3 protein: CASSYSGPNNEQFF. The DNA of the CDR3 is TGTGCCAGCAGTTACTCTGGGCCGAACAATGAGCAGTTCTTC.

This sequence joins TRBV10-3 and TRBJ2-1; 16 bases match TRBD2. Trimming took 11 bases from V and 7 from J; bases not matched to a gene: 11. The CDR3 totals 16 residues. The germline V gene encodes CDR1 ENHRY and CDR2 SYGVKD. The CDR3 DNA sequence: TGTGCCCTCGGGAGCGGGACTAGCGGGAGGGGGAATGAGCAGTTCTTC. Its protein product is CALGSGTSGRGNEQFF.

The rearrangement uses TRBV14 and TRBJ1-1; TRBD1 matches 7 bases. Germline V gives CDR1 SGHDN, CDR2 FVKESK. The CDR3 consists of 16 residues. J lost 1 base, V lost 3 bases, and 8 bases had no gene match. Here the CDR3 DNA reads TGTGCCAGCAGCCAGATGACAGGGCTAGGGAACACTGAAGCTTTCTTT. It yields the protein CASSQMTGLGNTEAFF.

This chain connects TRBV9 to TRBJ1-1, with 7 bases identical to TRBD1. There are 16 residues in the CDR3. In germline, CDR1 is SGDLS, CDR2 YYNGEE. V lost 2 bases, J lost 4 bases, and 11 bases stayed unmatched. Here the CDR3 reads CASSVGITGASTEAFF. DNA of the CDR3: TGTGCCAGCAGCGTCGGGATCACAGGGGCTTCCACTGAAGCTTTCTTT. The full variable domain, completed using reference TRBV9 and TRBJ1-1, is DSGVTQTPKHLITATGQRVTLRCSPRSGDLSVYWYQQSLDQGLQFLIQYYNGEERAKGNILERFSAQQFPDLHSELNLSSLELGDSALYFCASSVGITGASTEAFFGQGTRLTVV.

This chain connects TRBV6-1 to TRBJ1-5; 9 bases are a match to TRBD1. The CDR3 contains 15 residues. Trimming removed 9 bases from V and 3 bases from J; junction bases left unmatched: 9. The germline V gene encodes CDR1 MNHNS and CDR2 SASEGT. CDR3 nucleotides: TGTGCCAGTCATTCGGGACAGGGAGTCAATCAGCCCCAGCATTTT. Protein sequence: CASHSGQGVNQPQHF.

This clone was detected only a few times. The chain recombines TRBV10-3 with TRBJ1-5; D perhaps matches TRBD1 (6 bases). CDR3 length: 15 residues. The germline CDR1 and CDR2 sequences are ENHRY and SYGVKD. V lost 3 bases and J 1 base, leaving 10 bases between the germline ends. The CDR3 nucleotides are TGTGCCATCAGTGAACAGGGTCCGAGCAATCAGCCCCAGCATTTT. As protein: CAISEQGPSNQPQHF.

In DNA, the CDR3 is TGTGCCAGCAGTTACAAACAGGGGGTGAACACTGAAGCTTTCTTT. This codes for CASSYKQGVNTEAFF. The rearrangement uses TRBV6-6 and TRBJ1-1, with 8 bases aligning to TRBD1. Germline values: CDR1 MNHNY, CDR2 SVGAGI (reference sequence). The trim removed 2 bases at V and 0 bases at J, leaving 2 bases unmatched. This CDR3 is built from 15 residues.

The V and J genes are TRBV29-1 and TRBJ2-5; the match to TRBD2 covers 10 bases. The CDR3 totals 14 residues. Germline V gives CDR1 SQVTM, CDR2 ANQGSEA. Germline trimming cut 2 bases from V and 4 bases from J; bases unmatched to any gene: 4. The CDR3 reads CSVEFPSGGETQYF. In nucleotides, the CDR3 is TGCAGCGTTGAATTCCCTAGCGGGGGAGAGACCCAGTACTTC.

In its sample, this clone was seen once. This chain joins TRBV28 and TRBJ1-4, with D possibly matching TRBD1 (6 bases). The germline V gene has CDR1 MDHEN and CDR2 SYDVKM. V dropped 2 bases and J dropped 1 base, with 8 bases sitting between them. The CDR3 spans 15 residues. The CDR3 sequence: CASSLTRGTNEKLFF. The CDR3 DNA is TGTGCCAGCAGTTTAACCAGGGGAACTAATGAAAAACTGTTTTTT.

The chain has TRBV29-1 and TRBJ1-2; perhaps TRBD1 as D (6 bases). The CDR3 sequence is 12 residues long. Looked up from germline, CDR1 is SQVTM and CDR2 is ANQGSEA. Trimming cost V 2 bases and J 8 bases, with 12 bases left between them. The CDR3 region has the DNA TGCAGCGTTGAAAACAGGGCGCAGGGCTACACCTTC. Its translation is CSVENRAQGYTF.

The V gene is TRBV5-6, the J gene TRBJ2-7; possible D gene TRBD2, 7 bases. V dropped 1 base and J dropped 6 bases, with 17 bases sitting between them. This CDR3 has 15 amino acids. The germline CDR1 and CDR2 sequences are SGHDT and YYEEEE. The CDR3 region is CASSLTGRAGAEQYF. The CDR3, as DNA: TGTGCCAGCAGCTTGACAGGGCGGGCGGGAGCCGAGCAGTACTTC.

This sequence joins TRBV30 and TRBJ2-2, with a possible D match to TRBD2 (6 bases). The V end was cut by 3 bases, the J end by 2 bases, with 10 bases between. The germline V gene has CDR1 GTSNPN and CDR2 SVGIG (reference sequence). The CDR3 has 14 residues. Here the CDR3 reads CAWRGSGNTGELFF. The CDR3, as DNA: TGTGCCTGGAGAGGTAGCGGAAACACCGGGGAGCTGTTTTTT.

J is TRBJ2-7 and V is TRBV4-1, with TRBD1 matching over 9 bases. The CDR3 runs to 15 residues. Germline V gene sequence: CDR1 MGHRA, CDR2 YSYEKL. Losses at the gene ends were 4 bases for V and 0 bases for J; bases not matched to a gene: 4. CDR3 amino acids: CASSPGTGNSYEQYF. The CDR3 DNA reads TGCGCCAGCAGCCCCGGGACAGGGAACTCCTACGAGCAGTACTTC.

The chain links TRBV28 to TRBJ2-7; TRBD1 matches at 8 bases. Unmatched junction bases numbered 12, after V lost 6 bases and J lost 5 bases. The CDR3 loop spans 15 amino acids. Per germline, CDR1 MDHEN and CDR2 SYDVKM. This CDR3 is CASSAPQGARNEQYF. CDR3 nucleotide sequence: TGTGCCAGCAGCGCCCCCCAGGGGGCGCGGAACGAGCAGTACTTC.

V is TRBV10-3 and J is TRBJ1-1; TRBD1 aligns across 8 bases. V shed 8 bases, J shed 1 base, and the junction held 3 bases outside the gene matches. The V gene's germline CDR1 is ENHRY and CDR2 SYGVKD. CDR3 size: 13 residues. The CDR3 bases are TGTGCCATCGGTGGACAGGGGAACACTGAAGCTTTCTTT. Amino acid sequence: CAIGGQGNTEAFF.

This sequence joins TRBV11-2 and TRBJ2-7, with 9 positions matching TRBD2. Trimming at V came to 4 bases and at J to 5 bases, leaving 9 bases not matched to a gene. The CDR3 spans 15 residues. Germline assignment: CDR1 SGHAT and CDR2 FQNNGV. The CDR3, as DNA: TGTGCCAGCAGCTGGATAGCGGGAGCTGTCCACGAGCAGTACTTC. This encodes CASSWIAGAVHEQYF.

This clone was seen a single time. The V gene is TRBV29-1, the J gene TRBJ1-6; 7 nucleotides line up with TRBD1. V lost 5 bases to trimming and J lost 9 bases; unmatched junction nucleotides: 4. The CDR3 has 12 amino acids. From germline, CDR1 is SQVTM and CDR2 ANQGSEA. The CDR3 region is CSVSQGGSPLHF. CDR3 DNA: TGCAGCGTTAGCCAGGGGGGTTCACCCCTCCACTTT.

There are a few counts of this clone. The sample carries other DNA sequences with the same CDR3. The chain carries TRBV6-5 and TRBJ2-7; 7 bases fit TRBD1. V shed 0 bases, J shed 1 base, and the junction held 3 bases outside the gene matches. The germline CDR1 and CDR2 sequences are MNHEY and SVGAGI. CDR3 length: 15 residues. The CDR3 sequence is CASSYSRQGSYEQYF. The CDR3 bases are TGTGCCAGCAGTTACTCCCGACAGGGATCCTACGAGCAGTACTTC.

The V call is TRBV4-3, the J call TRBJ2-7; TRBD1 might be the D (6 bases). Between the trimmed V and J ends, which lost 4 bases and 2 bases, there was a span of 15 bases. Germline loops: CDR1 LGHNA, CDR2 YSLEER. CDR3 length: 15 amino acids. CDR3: CASSRQGSPTYEQYF. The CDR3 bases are TGCGCCAGCAGCCGGCAGGGGTCCCCAACCTACGAGCAGTACTTC.